The T cell receptor (beta chain) described here comes from a study of blood T cells in healthy people across ages. V dropped 3 bases and J dropped 4; count of bases not matched to a gene: 10. CDR1 ENHRY and CDR2 SYGVKD come from the germline V gene. This CDR3 is 18 amino acids long. With a J-beta primer mix and a sample-barcoded 5' primer, a second PCR ran 7 to 11 cycles. TCRdb called the 5' RACE reads again in MiXCR, with one record for every CDR3 protein. The sample includes over 700,000 distinct CDR3 sequences, 40% to 65% of them seen just once. The source material was blood. This chain joins TRBV10-3 and TRBJ2-3; 13 bases are a match to TRBD2. The origin of this receptor is a man older than 75 in good health. CDR3 in amino acids: CAISEAGTSGIKADTQYF. CDR3 bases: TGTGCCATCAGTGAAGCCGGGACTAGCGGGATAAAAGCAGATACGCAGTATTTT.